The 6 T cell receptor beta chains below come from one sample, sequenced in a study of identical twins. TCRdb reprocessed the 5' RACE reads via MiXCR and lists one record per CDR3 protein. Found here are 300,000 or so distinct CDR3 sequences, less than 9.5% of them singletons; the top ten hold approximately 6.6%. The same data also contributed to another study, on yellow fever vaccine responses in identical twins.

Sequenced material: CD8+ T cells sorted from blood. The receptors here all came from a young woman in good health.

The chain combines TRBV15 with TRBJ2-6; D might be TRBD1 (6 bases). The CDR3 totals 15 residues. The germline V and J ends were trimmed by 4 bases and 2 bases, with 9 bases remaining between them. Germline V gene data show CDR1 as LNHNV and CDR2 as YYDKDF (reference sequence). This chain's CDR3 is CATSTEGAGANVLTF. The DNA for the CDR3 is TGTGCCACCAGCACCGAGGGGGCTGGGGCCAACGTCCTGACTTTC. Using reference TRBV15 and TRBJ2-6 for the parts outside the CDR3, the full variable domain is DAMVIQNPRYQVTQFGKPVTLSCSQTLNHNVMYWYQQKSSQAPKLLFHYYDKDFNNEADTPDNFQSRRPNTSFCFLDIRSPGLGDTAMYLCATSTEGAGANVLTFGAGSRLTVL.

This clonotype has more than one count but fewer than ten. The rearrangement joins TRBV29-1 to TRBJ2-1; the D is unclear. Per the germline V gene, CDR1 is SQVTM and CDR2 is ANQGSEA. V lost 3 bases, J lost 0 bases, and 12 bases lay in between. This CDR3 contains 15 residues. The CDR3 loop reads CSVEVGRSSYNEQFF. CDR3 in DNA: TGCAGCGTTGAGGTGGGCAGGAGCTCCTACAATGAGCAGTTCTTC.

CDR3 sequence (DNA): TGTGCCAGCGGGGGGCCTGGCAATGAGCAGTTCTTC. It codes for CASGGPGNEQFF. The chain joins TRBV6-4 to TRBJ2-1; D may match TRBD1 or TRBD2 (6 bases each). The CDR3 sequence is 12 residues long. Trimming took off 8 bases at V and 6 bases at J, with 11 bases between the two ends. Germline CDR1 and CDR2: MRHNA and SNTAGT.

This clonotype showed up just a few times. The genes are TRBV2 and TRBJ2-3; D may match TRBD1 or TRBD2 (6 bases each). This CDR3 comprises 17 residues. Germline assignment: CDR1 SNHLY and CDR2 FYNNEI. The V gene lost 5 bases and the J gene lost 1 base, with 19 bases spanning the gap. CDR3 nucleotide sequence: TGTGCCAGCAGTACCCGGAGGGGGGAAGATGGCACAGATACGCAGTATTTT. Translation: CASSTRRGEDGTDTQYF.

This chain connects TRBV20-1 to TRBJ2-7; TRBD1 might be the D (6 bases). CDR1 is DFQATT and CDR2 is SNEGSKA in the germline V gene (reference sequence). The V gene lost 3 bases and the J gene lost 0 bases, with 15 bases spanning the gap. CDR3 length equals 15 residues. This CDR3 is CSARVTGLSSYEQYF. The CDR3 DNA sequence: TGCAGTGCTAGGGTGACAGGTTTGAGCTCCTACGAGCAGTACTTC.

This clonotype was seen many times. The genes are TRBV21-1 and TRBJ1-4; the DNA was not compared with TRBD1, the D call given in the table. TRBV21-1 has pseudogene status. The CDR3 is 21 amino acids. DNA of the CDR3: TGTGCCAGCAGCAAAGTTATTTTCGGACAGCTAGAGGCTCCAACTAATGAAAAACTGTTTTTT. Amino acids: CASSKVIFGQLEAPTNEKLFF.